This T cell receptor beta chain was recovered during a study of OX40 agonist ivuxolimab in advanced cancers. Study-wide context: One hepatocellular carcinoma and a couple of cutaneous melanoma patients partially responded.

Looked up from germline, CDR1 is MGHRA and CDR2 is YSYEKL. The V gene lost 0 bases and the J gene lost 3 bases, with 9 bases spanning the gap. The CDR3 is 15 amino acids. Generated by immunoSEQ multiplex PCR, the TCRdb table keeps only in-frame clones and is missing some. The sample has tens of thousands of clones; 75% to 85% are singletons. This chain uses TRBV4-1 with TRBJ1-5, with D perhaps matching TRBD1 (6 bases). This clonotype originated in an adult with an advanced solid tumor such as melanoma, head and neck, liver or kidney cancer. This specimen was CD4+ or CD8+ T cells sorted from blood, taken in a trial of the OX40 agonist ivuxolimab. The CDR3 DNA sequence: TGCGCCAGCAGCCAAGACGGGGGCGACAATCAGCCCCAGCATTTT. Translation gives CASSQDGGDNQPQHF.